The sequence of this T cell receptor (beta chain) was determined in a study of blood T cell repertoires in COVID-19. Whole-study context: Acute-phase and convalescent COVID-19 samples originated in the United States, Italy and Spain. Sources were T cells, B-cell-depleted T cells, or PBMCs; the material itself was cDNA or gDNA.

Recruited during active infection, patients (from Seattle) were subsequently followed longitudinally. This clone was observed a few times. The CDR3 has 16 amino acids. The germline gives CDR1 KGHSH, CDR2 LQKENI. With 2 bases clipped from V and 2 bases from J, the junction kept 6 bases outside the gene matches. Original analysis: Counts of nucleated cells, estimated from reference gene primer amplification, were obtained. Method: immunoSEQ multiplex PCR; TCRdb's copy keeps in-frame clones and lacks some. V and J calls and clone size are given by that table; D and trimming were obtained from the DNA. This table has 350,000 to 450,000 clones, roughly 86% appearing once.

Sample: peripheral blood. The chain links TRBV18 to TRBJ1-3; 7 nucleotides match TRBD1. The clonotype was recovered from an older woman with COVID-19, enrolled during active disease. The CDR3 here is CASSPWTGITGNTIYF. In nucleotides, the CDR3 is TGTGCCAGCTCACCATGGACAGGAATAACTGGAAACACCATATATTTT.